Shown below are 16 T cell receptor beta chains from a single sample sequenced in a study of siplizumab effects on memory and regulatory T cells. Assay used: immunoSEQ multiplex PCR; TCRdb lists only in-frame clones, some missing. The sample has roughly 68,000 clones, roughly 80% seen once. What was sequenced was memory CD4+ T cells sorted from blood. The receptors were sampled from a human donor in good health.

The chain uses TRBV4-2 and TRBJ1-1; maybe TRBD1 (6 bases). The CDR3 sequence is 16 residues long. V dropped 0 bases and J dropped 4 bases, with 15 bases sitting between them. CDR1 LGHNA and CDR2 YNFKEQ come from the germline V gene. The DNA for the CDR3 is TGTGCCAGCAGCCAAGATCGGGACCGAGGGGGCACTGAAGCTTTCTTT. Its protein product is CASSQDRDRGGTEAFF.

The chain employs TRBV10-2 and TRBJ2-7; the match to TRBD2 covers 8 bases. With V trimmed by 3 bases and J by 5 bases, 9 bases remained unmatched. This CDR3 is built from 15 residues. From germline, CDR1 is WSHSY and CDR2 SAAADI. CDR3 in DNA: TGCGCCAGCAGTGAATTGGCGGGGGGCCCGAACGAGCAGTACTTC. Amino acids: CASSELAGGPNEQYF.

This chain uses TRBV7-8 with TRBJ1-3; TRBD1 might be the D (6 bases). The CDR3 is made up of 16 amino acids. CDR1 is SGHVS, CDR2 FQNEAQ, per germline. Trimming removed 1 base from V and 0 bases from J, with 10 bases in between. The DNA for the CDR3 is TGTGCCAGCAGCTTAGAAACAGGGTTCTCTGGAAACACCATATATTTT. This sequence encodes CASSLETGFSGNTIYF.

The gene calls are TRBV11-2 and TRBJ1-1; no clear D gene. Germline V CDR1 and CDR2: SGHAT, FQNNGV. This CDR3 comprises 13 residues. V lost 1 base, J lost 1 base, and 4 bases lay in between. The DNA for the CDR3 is TGTGCCAGCAGCTTAGTTTGGAACACTGAAGCTTTCTTT. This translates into CASSLVWNTEAFF.

The CDR3: CASSSHYGGEKLFF. Written as DNA, the CDR3 is TGTGCCAGCAGCTCACATTACGGGGGTGAAAAACTGTTTTTT. The chain joins TRBV6-5 to TRBJ1-4; perhaps TRBD1 as D (5 bases). This CDR3 region has 14 residues. V was pared by 6 bases and J by 7 bases, with 15 bases between. Per the germline V gene, CDR1 is MNHEY and CDR2 is SVGAGI.

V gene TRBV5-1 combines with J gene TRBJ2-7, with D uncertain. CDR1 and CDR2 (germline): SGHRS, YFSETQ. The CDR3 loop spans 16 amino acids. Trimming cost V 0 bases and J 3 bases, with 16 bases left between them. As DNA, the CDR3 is TGCGCCAGCAGCTTGGAGTCGTACGCCGGGTACTACGAGCAGTACTTC. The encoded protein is CASSLESYAGYYEQYF. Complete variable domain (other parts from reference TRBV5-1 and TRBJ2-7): KAGVTQTPRYLIKTRGQQVTLSCSPISGHRSVSWYQQTPGQGLQFLFEYFSETQRNKGNFPGRFSGRQFSNSRSEMNVSTLELGDSALYLCASSLESYAGYYEQYFGPGTRLTVT.

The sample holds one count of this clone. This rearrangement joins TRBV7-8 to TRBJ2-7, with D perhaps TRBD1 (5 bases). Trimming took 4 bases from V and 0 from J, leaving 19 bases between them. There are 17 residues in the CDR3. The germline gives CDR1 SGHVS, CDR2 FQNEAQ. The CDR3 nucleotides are TGTGCCAGCAGCTATTCAGGGTGGGTAGAAGGCTCCTACGAGCAGTACTTC. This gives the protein CASSYSGWVEGSYEQYF.

CDR3 amino acids: CSGKGQRMNTEAFF. The CDR3 nucleotides are TGCAGCGGAAAGGGACAGCGGATGAACACTGAAGCTTTCTTT. The V and J genes are TRBV29-1 and TRBJ1-1; 7 nucleotides align to TRBD1. J lost 0 bases, V lost 7 bases, and 8 bases had no gene match. Germline assignment: CDR1 SQVTM and CDR2 ANQGSEA. The CDR3 is 14 residues long.

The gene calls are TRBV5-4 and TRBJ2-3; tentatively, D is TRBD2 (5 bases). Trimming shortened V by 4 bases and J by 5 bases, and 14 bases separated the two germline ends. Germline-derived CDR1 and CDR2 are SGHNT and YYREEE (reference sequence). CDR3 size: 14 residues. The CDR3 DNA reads TGTGCCAGCAGCCCGGACCTGGCGGGAGATACGCAGTATTTT. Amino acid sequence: CASSPDLAGDTQYF.

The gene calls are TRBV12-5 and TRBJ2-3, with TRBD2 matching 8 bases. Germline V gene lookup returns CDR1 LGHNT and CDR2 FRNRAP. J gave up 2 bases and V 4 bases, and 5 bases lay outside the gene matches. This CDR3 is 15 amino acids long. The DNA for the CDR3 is TGTGCTAGTGGTTCCACTAGCGGCACCACAGATACGCAGTATTTT. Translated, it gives CASGSTSGTTDTQYF.

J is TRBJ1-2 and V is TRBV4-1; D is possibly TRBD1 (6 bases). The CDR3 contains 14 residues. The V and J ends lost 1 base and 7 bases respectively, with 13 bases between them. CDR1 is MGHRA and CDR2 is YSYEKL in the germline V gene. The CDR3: CASSQVIRGSGYTF. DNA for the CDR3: TGCGCCAGCAGCCAAGTAATCAGGGGCAGTGGCTACACCTTC.

This CDR3 is CASSPGSNYGYTF. The DNA for the CDR3 is TGTGCCAGCTCACCGGGATCTAACTATGGCTACACCTTC. V is TRBV18 and J is TRBJ1-2; D is unresolved. Germline assignment: CDR1 KGHSH and CDR2 LQKENI. The V and J ends lost 3 bases and 0 bases respectively, with 5 bases between them. The CDR3 runs 13 residues.

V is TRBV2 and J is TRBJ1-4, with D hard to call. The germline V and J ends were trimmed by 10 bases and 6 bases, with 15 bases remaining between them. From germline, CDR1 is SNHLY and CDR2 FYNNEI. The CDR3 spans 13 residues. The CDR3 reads CATQIERDEKLFF. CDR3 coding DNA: TGTGCCACCCAGATTGAGCGGGATGAAAAACTGTTTTTT.

In DNA form, the CDR3 reads TGTGCCAGCAGCGTCGTAGAGAGTGGACAGGGAAACTATGGCTACACCTTC. Amino acid sequence: CASSVVESGQGNYGYTF. The chain links TRBV9 to TRBJ1-2; 8 bases align to TRBD1. The CDR3 covers 17 residues. The germline CDR1 and CDR2 sequences are SGDLS and YYNGEE. V dropped 2 bases and J dropped 2; count of bases not matched to a gene: 11.

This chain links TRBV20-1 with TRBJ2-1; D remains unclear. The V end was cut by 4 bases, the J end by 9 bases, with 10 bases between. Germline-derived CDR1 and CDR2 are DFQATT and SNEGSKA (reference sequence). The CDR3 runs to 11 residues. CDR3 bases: TGCAGTGCTACTCAGAAACTTGAGCAGTTCTTC. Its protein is CSATQKLEQFF.

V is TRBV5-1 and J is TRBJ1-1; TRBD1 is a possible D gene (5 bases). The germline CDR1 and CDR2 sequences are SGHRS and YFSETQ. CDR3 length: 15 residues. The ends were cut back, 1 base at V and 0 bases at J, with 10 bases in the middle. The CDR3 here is CASSLSAGMNTEAFF. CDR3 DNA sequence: TGCGCCAGCAGCTTGTCTGCAGGGATGAACACTGAAGCTTTCTTT.